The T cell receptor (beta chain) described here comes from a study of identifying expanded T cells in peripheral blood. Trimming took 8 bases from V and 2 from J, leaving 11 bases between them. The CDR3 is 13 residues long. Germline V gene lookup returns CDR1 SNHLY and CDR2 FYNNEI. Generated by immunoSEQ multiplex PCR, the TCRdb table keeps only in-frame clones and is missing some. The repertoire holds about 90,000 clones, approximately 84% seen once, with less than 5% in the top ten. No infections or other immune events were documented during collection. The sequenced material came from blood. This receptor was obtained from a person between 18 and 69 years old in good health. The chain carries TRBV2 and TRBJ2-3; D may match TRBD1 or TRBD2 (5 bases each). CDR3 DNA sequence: TGTGCCAGCGGGGCAGGGACCACAGATACGCAGTATTTT. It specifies CASGAGTTDTQYF. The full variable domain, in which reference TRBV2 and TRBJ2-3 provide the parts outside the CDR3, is EPEVTQTPSHQVTQMGQEVILRCVPISNHLYFYWYRQILGQKVEFLVSFYNNEISEKSEIFDDQFSVERPDGSNFTLKIRSTKLEDSAMYFCASGAGTTDTQYFGPGTRLTVL.